Listed below are T cell receptor beta chains from one sample, sequenced in a study of blood T cell repertoires in COVID-19. Only in-frame clones appear in the TCRdb table, and some are missing; sequencing was by immunoSEQ multiplex PCR. The sample yields around 270,000 clones, around four fifths seen once. Sequenced sample: peripheral blood. These receptors were obtained from a man between 60 and 70 years old with acute or convalescent COVID-19. Each CDR3 is given with its conserved first and last residue. The order of the fields is D gene, clone size, V gene, J gene, CDR3 protein, CDR3 DNA. The D gene is left open where the match is weak. Size is stated for part of the rows, as once, few or many counts, or as a class when the clone is expanded.

D gene: -
clone size: -
V gene: TRBV25-1
J gene: TRBJ1-5
CDR3 protein: CASSERGSNQPQHF
CDR3 DNA: TGTGCCAGCAGTGAAAGGGGGAGCAATCAGCCCCAGCATTTT

D gene: TRBD2
clone size: -
V gene: TRBV20-1
J gene: TRBJ2-7
CDR3 protein: CSASDSGRASEQYF
CDR3 DNA: TGCAGTGCTAGTGATAGCGGGAGGGCCAGCGAGCAGTACTTC

D gene: TRBD1
clone size: -
V gene: TRBV28
J gene: TRBJ2-7
CDR3 protein: CASSLSGTAYSYEQYF
CDR3 DNA: TGTGCCAGCAGTTTGTCCGGGACAGCCTACTCCTACGAGCAGTACTTC

D gene: -
clone size: -
V gene: TRBV18
J gene: TRBJ2-5
CDR3 protein: CASSLNFQETQYF
CDR3 DNA: TGTGCCAGCTCACTAAATTTCCAAGAGACCCAGTACTTC

D gene: TRBD1
clone size: -
V gene: TRBV7-2
J gene: TRBJ1-5
CDR3 protein: CASSTRQGVIGNQPQHF
CDR3 DNA: TGTGCCAGCAGCACTCGACAGGGGGTCATCGGGAATCAGCCCCAGCATTTT

D gene: -
clone size: -
V gene: TRBV7-3
J gene: TRBJ2-7
CDR3 protein: CASSIAGQGQYEQYF
CDR3 DNA: TGTGCCAGCAGCATAGCGGGACAGGGTCAATACGAGCAGTACTTC

D gene: TRBD2
clone size: -
V gene: TRBV4-1
J gene: TRBJ2-1
CDR3 protein: CASSQPGLAGGLSYNEQFF
CDR3 DNA: TGCGCCAGCAGCCAACCGGGACTAGCGGGGGGGCTCTCCTACAATGAGCAGTTCTTC

D gene: TRBD1
clone size: -
V gene: TRBV3-1/TRBV3-2
J gene: TRBJ1-4
CDR3 protein: CASSLQGAGEKLFF
CDR3 DNA: TGTGCCAGCAGCCTTCAGGGGGCAGGAGAAAAACTGTTTTTT

D gene: -
clone size: once
V gene: TRBV4-2
J gene: TRBJ2-5
CDR3 protein: CASSQDRGAGGTLRRQETQYF
CDR3 DNA: TGTGCCAGCAGCCAGGACAGGGGCGCGGGAGGGACACTGCGGCGCCAAGAGACCCAGTACTTC

D gene: TRBD2
clone size: -
V gene: TRBV3-1/TRBV3-2
J gene: TRBJ2-7
CDR3 protein: CASSQIGLAGGEQYF
CDR3 DNA: TGTGCCAGCAGCCAAATCGGACTAGCGGGAGGTGAGCAGTACTTC

D gene: TRBD2
clone size: once
V gene: TRBV11-2
J gene: TRBJ2-3
CDR3 protein: CASSSSGGATDTQYF
CDR3 DNA: TGTGCCAGCAGCTCTAGCGGGGGGGCGACAGATACGCAGTATTTT

D gene: TRBD2
clone size: -
V gene: TRBV4-3
J gene: TRBJ2-1
CDR3 protein: CASSKGLAGKNEQFF
CDR3 DNA: TGCGCCAGCAGCAAGGGACTAGCGGGAAAGAATGAGCAGTTCTTC

D gene: -
clone size: -
V gene: TRBV6-6
J gene: TRBJ2-3
CDR3 protein: CASRQSFSGATQYF
CDR3 DNA: TGTGCCAGCAGGCAAAGCTTTAGCGGAGCTACGCAGTATTTT

D gene: -
clone size: -
V gene: TRBV6-5
J gene: TRBJ2-6
CDR3 protein: CASSYPGQSGANVLTF
CDR3 DNA: TGTGCCAGCAGTTACCCAGGACAGTCTGGGGCCAACGTCCTGACTTTC

D gene: -
clone size: -
V gene: TRBV28
J gene: TRBJ2-3
CDR3 protein: CASINRYADTQYF
CDR3 DNA: TGTGCCAGCATTAACCGGTACGCAGATACGCAGTATTTT

D gene: -
clone size: -
V gene: TRBV6-6
J gene: TRBJ1-3
CDR3 protein: CASSYRGSSGNTIYF
CDR3 DNA: TGTGCCAGCAGTTACAGGGGCAGCTCTGGAAACACCATATATTTT

D gene: -
clone size: -
V gene: TRBV5-6
J gene: TRBJ1-5
CDR3 protein: CASSLYRVDFLNQPQHF
CDR3 DNA: TGTGCCAGCAGCTTATACAGGGTCGACTTCCTCAATCAGCCCCAGCATTTT

D gene: -
clone size: few
V gene: TRBV28
J gene: TRBJ2-7
CDR3 protein: CASLRESEQYF
CDR3 DNA: TGTGCCAGCCTACGAGAGAGCGAGCAGTACTTC

D gene: TRBD2
clone size: -
V gene: TRBV29-1
J gene: TRBJ2-1
CDR3 protein: CSVGGLAGAWNEQFF
CDR3 DNA: TGCAGCGTGGGGGGACTAGCGGGAGCATGGAATGAGCAGTTCTTC

D gene: TRBD2
clone size: -
V gene: TRBV5-6
J gene: TRBJ2-7
CDR3 protein: CASSAALAGGPHEQYF
CDR3 DNA: TGTGCCAGCAGCGCGGCGTTGGCGGGGGGGCCCCACGAGCAGTACTTC

D gene: TRBD2
clone size: once
V gene: TRBV7-9
J gene: TRBJ2-3
CDR3 protein: CASSASGRPQYF
CDR3 DNA: TGTGCCAGCAGCGCTAGCGGGAGACCACAGTATTTT

D gene: TRBD1
clone size: -
V gene: TRBV9
J gene: TRBJ2-2
CDR3 protein: CASSDPKGQFYTGELFF
CDR3 DNA: TGTGCCAGCAGCGATCCCAAGGGACAGTTTTACACCGGGGAGCTGTTTTTT

D gene: TRBD1
clone size: -
V gene: TRBV6-6
J gene: TRBJ1-2
CDR3 protein: CASSSPDLGQNYGYTF
CDR3 DNA: TGTGCCAGCAGTTCACCTGACTTGGGACAGAACTATGGCTACACCTTC

D gene: -
clone size: -
V gene: TRBV11-2
J gene: TRBJ1-6
CDR3 protein: CASSPGINSPLHF
CDR3 DNA: TGTGCCAGCAGCCCAGGCATTAATTCACCCCTCCACTTT

D gene: TRBD1
clone size: -
V gene: TRBV27
J gene: TRBJ2-7
CDR3 protein: CASSSNRGSYEQYF
CDR3 DNA: TGTGCCAGCAGTTCAAACAGGGGGAGTTACGAGCAGTACTTC

D gene: -
clone size: -
V gene: TRBV19
J gene: TRBJ2-6
CDR3 protein: CASSIGSRAGANVLTF
CDR3 DNA: TGTGCCAGTAGTATAGGGTCCAGGGCTGGGGCCAACGTCCTGACTTTC

D gene: -
clone size: -
V gene: TRBV5-4
J gene: TRBJ1-2
CDR3 protein: CASSTRAGPDYGYTF
CDR3 DNA: TGTGCCAGCAGCACAAGGGCAGGGCCGGATTATGGCTACACCTTC

D gene: -
clone size: once
V gene: TRBV12-3/TRBV12-4
J gene: TRBJ1-3
CDR3 protein: CASSLASGNTIYF
CDR3 DNA: TGTGCCAGCAGTTTAGCGAGTGGAAACACCATATATTTT

D gene: TRBD2
clone size: -
V gene: TRBV28
J gene: TRBJ2-5
CDR3 protein: CASSLSVGLAGGRGETQYF
CDR3 DNA: TGTGCCAGCAGTTTATCTGTGGGACTAGCGGGAGGAAGGGGAGAGACCCAGTACTTC

D gene: -
clone size: once
V gene: TRBV28
J gene: TRBJ2-5
CDR3 protein: CASGSGAGAETQYF
CDR3 DNA: TGTGCCAGCGGTTCAGGGGCCGGCGCCGAGACCCAGTACTTC

D gene: -
clone size: -
V gene: TRBV28
J gene: TRBJ1-5
CDR3 protein: CASLAPGLEPSSSNQPQHF
CDR3 DNA: TGTGCCAGCCTTGCTCCAGGTCTGGAACCCTCCTCTAGCAATCAGCCCCAGCATTTT

D gene: TRBD1
clone size: -
V gene: TRBV18
J gene: TRBJ1-2
CDR3 protein: CASSKDRQDHGYTF
CDR3 DNA: TGTGCCAGCTCAAAGGACAGGCAGGACCATGGCTACACCTTC

D gene: TRBD2
clone size: -
V gene: TRBV2
J gene: TRBJ2-7
CDR3 protein: CASNLLAGVYSYEQYF
CDR3 DNA: TGTGCCAGCAACCTTCTAGCGGGAGTCTACTCCTACGAGCAGTACTTC

D gene: -
clone size: few
V gene: TRBV11-2
J gene: TRBJ2-3
CDR3 protein: CASSLGPYTEDTQYF
CDR3 DNA: TGTGCCAGCTCACTGGGGCCCTATACTGAGGATACGCAGTATTTT

D gene: -
clone size: -
V gene: TRBV3-1/TRBV3-2
J gene: TRBJ1-5
CDR3 protein: CASSLRGIDQPQHF
CDR3 DNA: TGTGCCAGCAGCCTTCGGGGGATCGATCAGCCCCAGCATTTT

D gene: -
clone size: -
V gene: TRBV11-3
J gene: TRBJ2-7
CDR3 protein: CASSSERYPYEQYF
CDR3 DNA: TGTGCCAGCAGCTCCGAGCGGTACCCCTACGAGCAGTACTTC

D gene: TRBD1
clone size: -
V gene: TRBV5-1
J gene: TRBJ2-5
CDR3 protein: CASSLGTGLETQYF
CDR3 DNA: TGCGCCAGCAGCCTCGGGACAGGGCTAGAGACCCAGTACTTC

D gene: -
clone size: -
V gene: TRBV6-5
J gene: TRBJ1-4
CDR3 protein: CASSQRGSNQEKLFF
CDR3 DNA: TGTGCCAGCAGCCAGCGGGGGAGTAATCAGGAAAAACTGTTTTTT

D gene: TRBD2
clone size: -
V gene: TRBV28
J gene: TRBJ2-7
CDR3 protein: CASSSGSAGLANYEQYF
CDR3 DNA: TGTGCCAGCAGTTCGGGGAGTGCGGGACTAGCGAACTACGAGCAGTACTTC

D gene: TRBD1
clone size: -
V gene: TRBV9
J gene: TRBJ2-5
CDR3 protein: CASSVATGQGQETQYF
CDR3 DNA: TGTGCCAGCAGCGTAGCTACTGGACAGGGACAAGAGACCCAGTACTTC

D gene: -
clone size: -
V gene: TRBV10-3
J gene: TRBJ1-1
CDR3 protein: CAISEAQGQNTEAFF
CDR3 DNA: TGTGCCATCAGTGAGGCCCAGGGGCAGAACACTGAAGCTTTCTTT

D gene: -
clone size: -
V gene: TRBV4-1
J gene: TRBJ1-3
CDR3 protein: CASSQVQLGGRSNTIYF
CDR3 DNA: TGCGCCAGCAGCCAAGTCCAACTTGGGGGCCGCTCGAACACCATATATTTT

D gene: TRBD1
clone size: -
V gene: TRBV7-2
J gene: TRBJ2-1
CDR3 protein: CASSLQGARNEQFF
CDR3 DNA: TGTGCCAGCAGCCTCCAGGGGGCGCGGAATGAGCAGTTCTTC

D gene: -
clone size: -
V gene: TRBV27
J gene: TRBJ2-5
CDR3 protein: CASSLLDGGTQYF
CDR3 DNA: TGTGCCAGCAGTTTGTTAGACGGAGGGACCCAGTACTTC

D gene: TRBD1
clone size: -
V gene: TRBV5-1
J gene: TRBJ1-2
CDR3 protein: CASSPNRGYGYTF
CDR3 DNA: TGCGCCAGCAGCCCTAACAGGGGATATGGCTACACCTTC

D gene: -
clone size: -
V gene: TRBV27
J gene: TRBJ1-4
CDR3 protein: CASSGGGANEKLFF
CDR3 DNA: TGTGCCAGTAGTGGGGGGGGAGCAAATGAAAAACTGTTTTTT

D gene: -
clone size: -
V gene: TRBV7-6
J gene: TRBJ2-7
CDR3 protein: CASSLEQGNSYEQYF
CDR3 DNA: TGTGCCAGCAGCCTCGAACAGGGAAACTCCTACGAGCAGTACTTC

D gene: TRBD2
clone size: few
V gene: TRBV6-5
J gene: TRBJ2-3
CDR3 protein: CASSRRDYTTDTQYF
CDR3 DNA: TGTGCCAGCAGTCGCCGGGACTACACCACAGATACGCAGTATTTT

D gene: -
clone size: -
V gene: TRBV7-2
J gene: TRBJ1-1
CDR3 protein: CASSLVFWGQDTEAFF
CDR3 DNA: TGTGCCAGCAGCTTAGTTTTTTGGGGGCAAGACACTGAAGCTTTCTTT

D gene: -
clone size: -
V gene: TRBV5-4
J gene: TRBJ2-5
CDR3 protein: CASSLVSEGGTQYF
CDR3 DNA: TGTGCCAGCAGCTTGGTTTCGGAGGGCGGGACCCAGTACTTC

D gene: -
clone size: -
V gene: TRBV12-3/TRBV12-4
J gene: TRBJ1-3
CDR3 protein: CASSFRQGNTIYF
CDR3 DNA: TGTGCCAGCAGTTTCCGACAGGGAAACACCATATATTTT